The source of this T cell receptor beta chain is a study of T cell repertoires in aging, cancer and after chemotherapy (dated by TCRdb to about 2019). Some background on the complete study: Six donor age groups were covered, ranging from 30 or younger up to 70 or older, and each group contained at least three individuals. The full dataset contained around 8.2 million TCR reads. The cohort comprised 200 to 250 cancer patients, roughly 90 with hematological and over 110 with solid cancers, plus 95 healthy donors as a reference group. To examine immunoaging and T cell reconstitution after chemotherapy, the study profiled TCR beta repertoires in peripheral blood from healthy donors and cancer patients. In the hematological group, paired pre- and post-chemotherapy samples were obtained from chronic lymphocytic leukemia patients treated with fludarabine- or bendamustine-based regimens.

Study-level results and caveats: According to the authors, the repertoire data do not permit conclusions about immunological memory after chemotherapy. In both cancer cohorts, median generation probability rose over the chemotherapy interval, which suggests that the repertoire was reconstituted through rebound thymic output. Compared with age-matched healthy donors, untreated patients with either hematological or solid cancers had significantly lower TCR diversity in the blood along with higher clonality. In healthy donors, the drop in TCR diversity with age came mainly from a loss of richness, whereas in cancer patients a loss of evenness also played a part. Lymphoid organ infiltration was present in hematological cancer patients, and this infiltration may itself impair thymic emigration or peripheral T cell expansion.

The CDR3 numbers 12 residues from cysteine through phenylalanine. The kept DNA is CDR3 alone, 36 bases in frame from the first base. Trimming costs V 7 bases and J 4 bases, and their ends lie 10 bases apart. Via the germline V gene, CDR1 is MNHEY and CDR2 SVGAGI. Instead of sorted cells or RNA, genomic DNA extracted from peripheral blood served as the source for amplifying TCR beta rearrangements. Remarks on this clonotype: No cognate antigen has been identified for it. Nothing much larger sits one base from this clone, and base qualities are not available.

Using a mixed TRB-A/B primer pool, multiplex touch-down PCR amplified rearranged TRB sequences covering the V, D and J segments. Illumina adapters and sample indices were added to the amplicons in two consecutive PCR reactions performed with Phusion HS II polymerase. After gel purification with the NucleoSpin Gel and PCR Clean-up kit, the amplicons were checked using Qubit and an Agilent 2100 Bioanalyzer. Libraries were sequenced on an Illumina MiSeq using 600-cycle, single-indexed, paired-end runs. The paper's data handling went like this. TRB sequences were processed with MiXCR versions 2.12 and 3.0.5. Each unique CDR3 nucleotide sequence was counted as one clone, and only productive sequences with at least two reads were retained. Repertoire metrics included Shannon diversity, evenness, clonality (one minus evenness), and alpha-parameterized diversity profiles from alpha 0 to 5. The IGoR algorithm was used to compute generation probabilities of clones in paired pre- and post-chemotherapy samples. In TCRdb, the public reads were trimmed at Q25 with fastp and aligned with MiXCR, with productive beta chains retained. For every CDR3 protein sequence, its rows merge into one entry that carries the most common genes and DNA. The V and J calls were determined by TCRdb, not by the authors. The sample includes around 3,000 distinct CDR3 sequences, with 45% observed a single time. About 35% of the sample is taken by the ten largest.

The clonotype comes from a human donor with a blood cancer. The specimen sequenced was blood. Recombination connected TRBV6-5 to TRBJ1-2; the D gene is perhaps TRBD1, on 5 matching bases. The base sequence is TGTGCCAGCACTCGGCAGGGCTATGGCTACACCTTC. This encodes CASTRQGYGYTF.